The rows below give T cell receptor beta chains drawn from one sample of a study of blood T cell repertoires in COVID-19. Using immunoSEQ multiplex PCR, the repertoire was profiled, and TCRdb retains in-frame clones only, with some absent. This sample has 80,000 to 95,000 clones, with approximately 86% found just once. Sample: peripheral blood. These receptors all come from a human donor in a cohort sampled during active COVID-19. Each CDR3 is given with its conserved first and last residue. D genes are given only for firm matches. The size entry is marked missing in some rows and otherwise reads once, few, many or a size class.

J: TRBJ2-7; size: .; D: .; V: TRBV7-9; DNA: TGTGCCAGCAGCTCTAAGGCCGGGAGACTACGATACGAGCAGTACTTC; CDR3: CASSSKAGRLRYEQYF
J: TRBJ1-3; size: .; D: TRBD1; V: TRBV12-5; DNA: TGTGCTAGTGGTTTGGGGACAGGGGGCTCTGGAAACACCATATATTTT; CDR3: CASGLGTGGSGNTIYF
J: TRBJ2-5; size: .; D: .; V: TRBV7-2; DNA: TGTGCCAGCAGCTTAGGCGCGGGCGGTCTGGAGACCCAGTACTTC; CDR3: CASSLGAGGLETQYF
J: TRBJ1-2; size: .; D: .; V: TRBV21-1; DNA: TGTGCCAGCAGAGGGACAGGGACCGGCTACACCTTC; CDR3: CASRGTGTGYTF
J: TRBJ1-6; size: .; D: .; V: TRBV7-2; DNA: TGTGCCAGCAGCTCCGCGGGGGCTAGCCGTGGTTCACCCCTCCACTTT; CDR3: CASSSAGASRGSPLHF
J: TRBJ1-3; size: .; D: .; V: TRBV3-1/TRBV3-2; DNA: TGTGCCAGCAGCCCAAGGACAGCAAACTCTGGAAACACCATATATTTT; CDR3: CASSPRTANSGNTIYF
J: TRBJ2-1; size: few; D: .; V: TRBV20-1; DNA: TGCAGTGCTAGTGTACTAGCCCCAAATGAGCAGTTCTTC; CDR3: CSASVLAPNEQFF
J: TRBJ1-1; size: .; D: .; V: TRBV10-3; DNA: TGTGCCACCAATGGGGGGGGCGCGTCCACTGAAGCTTTCTTT; CDR3: CATNGGGASTEAFF
J: TRBJ2-7; size: .; D: TRBD2; V: TRBV4-1; DNA: TGCGCCAGCAGCCAAGCCCCTAGCGGGGGCTACGAGCAGTACTTC; CDR3: CASSQAPSGGYEQYF
J: TRBJ2-7; size: .; D: TRBD1; V: TRBV19; DNA: TGTGCCAGTAGTATATTCGGACAGGCCTCCTACGAGCAGTACTTC; CDR3: CASSIFGQASYEQYF
J: TRBJ1-1; size: once; D: .; V: TRBV27; DNA: TGTGCCAGCAGTTTATATGGTCCGGAGGAGGATACTGAAGCTTTCTTT; CDR3: CASSLYGPEEDTEAFF
J: TRBJ2-2; size: .; D: TRBD2; V: TRBV2; DNA: TGTGCCAGCATTGCGGGGGGGAACACCGGGGAGCTGTTTTTT; CDR3: CASIAGGNTGELFF
J: TRBJ1-3; size: .; D: .; V: TRBV7-2; DNA: TGTGCCAGCAGCCTAGGGTTCAGCTCTGGAAACACCATATATTTT; CDR3: CASSLGFSSGNTIYF
J: TRBJ2-1; size: once; D: TRBD2; V: TRBV4-1; DNA: TGCGCCAGCAGCCAAGCTAAGCGGGGGCAGCAGTTCTTC; CDR3: CASSQAKRGQQFF
J: TRBJ1-5; size: .; D: .; V: TRBV19; DNA: TGTGCCAGTACTCTCAACCGGGGGGGAAGGAGCAATCAGCCCCAGCATTTT; CDR3: CASTLNRGGRSNQPQHF
J: TRBJ2-1; size: .; D: TRBD2; V: TRBV4-3; DNA: TGCGCCAGCAGCCGAGTAAGAGCGGGGGGGACCTACAATGAGCAGTTCTTC; CDR3: CASSRVRAGGTYNEQFF
J: TRBJ2-7; size: .; D: TRBD1; V: TRBV29-1; DNA: TGCAGCGTTGGACAGGGCGGTCCCTACGAGCAGTACTTC; CDR3: CSVGQGGPYEQYF
J: TRBJ2-1; size: .; D: TRBD2; V: TRBV30; DNA: TGTGCCCAGCGAGCCGGGACTAGCGGGGTTTACAATGAGCAGTTCTTC; CDR3: CAQRAGTSGVYNEQFF
J: TRBJ2-3; size: .; D: TRBD2; V: TRBV10-3; DNA: TGTGCCATTGGACTAGCGGGCCGCACAGATACGCAGTATTTT; CDR3: CAIGLAGRTDTQYF
J: TRBJ2-2; size: .; D: TRBD2; V: TRBV9; DNA: TGTGCCAGCAGCGTAGCTACAGCGGGGGGAGTGTCCGGGGAGCTGTTTTTT; CDR3: CASSVATAGGVSGELFF
J: TRBJ1-5; size: .; D: .; V: TRBV7-9; DNA: TGTGCCAGCAGCCGAGGAGGCGGGAGGCAGCCCCAGCATTTT; CDR3: CASSRGGGRQPQHF
J: TRBJ2-2; size: .; D: TRBD2; V: TRBV6-4; DNA: TGTGCCAGCAGTCAGCGGGAGAACCTCGGCGGGGAGCTGTTTTTT; CDR3: CASSQRENLGGELFF
J: TRBJ2-5; size: .; D: TRBD2; V: TRBV29-1; DNA: TGCAGCACCAGCGGGAGTGGAGAGACCCAGTACTTC; CDR3: CSTSGSGETQYF
J: TRBJ2-7; size: .; D: .; V: TRBV21-1; DNA: TGTGCCAGTCCGGGAGGCGGCCCCTACGAGCAGTACTTC; CDR3: CASPGGGPYEQYF
J: TRBJ2-5; size: .; D: TRBD2; V: TRBV29-1; DNA: TGCAGCGTTGAAGTCTCAGCTAGCGGGAGGGGAATTGAGACCCAGTACTTC; CDR3: CSVEVSASGRGIETQYF
J: TRBJ2-2; size: many; D: TRBD1; V: TRBV7-2; DNA: TGTGCCAGCAGCCCCCAGGGGACAGGGATCTCCGGGGAGCTGTTTTTT; CDR3: CASSPQGTGISGELFF
J: TRBJ2-5; size: .; D: TRBD2; V: TRBV5-1; DNA: TGCGCCAGCAGACAACGCGGGGGGACCCAAGAGACCCAGTACTTC; CDR3: CASRQRGGTQETQYF
J: TRBJ2-1; size: .; D: TRBD2; V: TRBV5-1; DNA: TGCGCCAGCGGGGGCGGACTAGCGGGGAGCAATGAGCAGTTCTTC; CDR3: CASGGGLAGSNEQFF
J: TRBJ2-7; size: .; D: TRBD1; V: TRBV18; DNA: TGTGCCAGCTCAGTGGGAACCGGGACAGTTGGTGGCGAGCAGTACTTC; CDR3: CASSVGTGTVGGEQYF
J: TRBJ1-4; size: .; D: .; V: TRBV7-9; DNA: TGTGCCAGCAGCCCCGAGTCAATGAGGGCTGAAAAACTGTTTTTT; CDR3: CASSPESMRAEKLFF
J: TRBJ2-4; size: .; D: TRBD1; V: TRBV6-5; DNA: TGTGCCAGCAGTTACTCAGGACAGGGGGCCAAAAACATTCAGTACTTC; CDR3: CASSYSGQGAKNIQYF
J: TRBJ1-2; size: once; D: TRBD1; V: TRBV28; DNA: TGTGCCAGCCACAGGGGTGTCTATGGCTACACCTTC; CDR3: CASHRGVYGYTF
J: TRBJ1-1; size: .; D: .; V: TRBV19; DNA: TGTGCCAGTAGTATAGGTGCAGGGACACTCGCTGAAGCTTTCTTT; CDR3: CASSIGAGTLAEAFF
J: TRBJ1-1; size: .; D: .; V: TRBV19; DNA: TGTGCCAGTAGTCCCGCCAGGGGTGGCACTGAAGCTTTCTTT; CDR3: CASSPARGGTEAFF
J: TRBJ2-5; size: .; D: TRBD2; V: TRBV30; DNA: TGTGCCTGGAGCTCGGGACTAGAAGAGACCCAGTACTTC; CDR3: CAWSSGLEETQYF
J: TRBJ2-1; size: .; D: .; V: TRBV5-4; DNA: TGTGCCAGCAGCTTGGCCTCGTCAGGGGTCTGGGATGAGCAGTTCTTC; CDR3: CASSLASSGVWDEQFF
J: TRBJ1-2; size: .; D: TRBD1; V: TRBV18; DNA: TGTGCCAGCTCACCACAGACAGGGGACTATGGCTACACCTTC; CDR3: CASSPQTGDYGYTF
J: TRBJ1-1; size: .; D: .; V: TRBV28; DNA: TGTGCCAGCAGGACAGATCTGAACACTGAAGCTTTCTTT; CDR3: CASRTDLNTEAFF
J: TRBJ2-1; size: .; D: .; V: TRBV5-6; DNA: TGTGCCAGCAGTTTCGAACGGAATGAGCAGTTCTTC; CDR3: CASSFERNEQFF
J: TRBJ1-5; size: .; D: TRBD1; V: TRBV27; DNA: TGTGCCAGCAGTCCAGGGACAGTCAATCAGCCCCAGCATTTT; CDR3: CASSPGTVNQPQHF
J: TRBJ1-2; size: .; D: .; V: TRBV6-5; DNA: TGTGCCAGCTGGAGAGATGGCTACACCTTC; CDR3: CASWRDGYTF
J: TRBJ1-1; size: .; D: .; V: TRBV4-2; DNA: TGTGCCAGCAGCCAAGATCGGAGCACTGAAGCTTTCTTT; CDR3: CASSQDRSTEAFF
J: TRBJ1-5; size: many; D: TRBD1; V: TRBV2; DNA: TGTGCCAGCAGTGGACAGGGGGGGAGGAGCAATCAGCCCCAGCATTTT; CDR3: CASSGQGGRSNQPQHF
J: TRBJ1-1; size: .; D: TRBD1; V: TRBV28; DNA: TGTGCCAGCAGTGGTTCCTTACAGGGGGCGGCTGAAGCTTTCTTT; CDR3: CASSGSLQGAAEAFF
J: TRBJ2-3; size: .; D: .; V: TRBV9; DNA: TGTGCCAGCAGCGTATATACTAGCACAGATACGCAGTATTTT; CDR3: CASSVYTSTDTQYF
J: TRBJ2-2; size: .; D: TRBD1; V: TRBV7-9; DNA: TGTGCCAGCAGCTCAAATGACAGGGCCGGGGAGCTGTTTTTT; CDR3: CASSSNDRAGELFF